The T cell receptor (beta chain) described here comes from a study of blood T cell repertoires in COVID-19. On the study more broadly: Samples came from the United States, Italy and Spain, spanning acute and convalescent COVID-19. PBMCs, B-cell-depleted T cells, or T cells were the source of the cDNA or gDNA that made up the material.

In the source study's methods: Amplifying reference gene primers gave estimates of nucleated cell counts. Some clones are missing from TCRdb's copy, which holds only in-frame ones; the method was immunoSEQ multiplex PCR. The DNA gave D and trimming, while V, J and clone size come from that table. The sample lists some 74,000 clones; roughly 87% were seen once. The CDR3 has 14 residues. Trimming removed 4 bases from V and 9 bases from J; junction bases left unmatched: 10. Germline CDR1 SEHNR, CDR2 FQNEAQ (reference sequence). This chain joins TRBV7-9 and TRBJ2-3, with 7 bases matching TRBD1. This clonotype was sampled from a man in his fifties with active COVID-19. Sequencing was performed on peripheral blood. DNA for the CDR3: TGTGCCAGCAGCTCCCCAACCGACAGGGAGACGCAGTATTTT. As protein: CASSSPTDRETQYF.